In its sample, the clone carrying this T cell receptor (beta chain) was seen many times. TCRdb re-analysed the 5' RACE reads in MiXCR, keeping a single row per CDR3 protein. The sample consists of about 41,000 distinct CDR3 sequences, about 4.2% of them appearing once. The source of the sample is a study of T cells of healthy individuals. V dropped 0 bases and J dropped 2 bases, with 11 bases sitting between them. The CDR3 has 15 residues. Germline assignment: CDR1 LGHDT and CDR2 YNNKEL (reference sequence). The source of this sequence is a human donor in good health. The rearrangement joins TRBV3-1 to TRBJ2-7; D is unclear. CDR3 protein: CASSQDGTITYEQYF. For the CDR3, the DNA is TGTGCCAGCAGCCAAGATGGCACTATCACCTACGAGCAGTACTTC.